This TCR beta chain comes out of a study of T cells in Graves' hyperthyroidism and ophthalmopathy. This clonotype has at least ten counts. Its antigen is unidentified. The study's findings and limits: The majority of expanded thyroid clonotypes above 0.001 also appeared in blood.

The TCR beta CDR3 regions underwent amplification using RNA transcripts as the source. In the first-round RT-PCR of the TCR CDR3, the HTBI primer set was used. TCRdb re-derived calls from the multiplex PCR reads in MiXCR, one entry per CDR3 protein. In the table there are nearly 600,000 distinct CDR3 sequences, approximately 14% of which are singletons. These patients, aged 18 to 65, had recently diagnosed hyperthyroidism lasting under 2 months. 10 ml fresh peripheral blood yielded the PBMCs. CDR3 size: 17 residues. V was clipped by 2 bases and J by 6 bases; unmatched bases: 12. The V gene's germline CDR1 is MDHEN and CDR2 SYDVKM.

The source of this sequence is a woman aged 25 to 45 with Graves' hyperthyroidism that later progressed to Graves' ophthalmopathy. The sequenced material came from blood. J is TRBJ2-1 and V is TRBV28; 8 bases are a match to TRBD2. The CDR3 reads CASSLRRGSSGFNEQFF. For the CDR3, the DNA is TGTGCCAGCAGTTTAAGACGGGGGTCTAGCGGGTTCAATGAGCAGTTCTTC.